Presented here are 25 T cell receptor beta chains from one specimen sequenced in a study of cytomegalovirus exposure and HLA in healthy donors. The primer mix had 60 Vbeta and 13 Jbeta primers. Here immunoSEQ multiplex PCR was the method, and the copy in TCRdb shows in-frame clones only, minus some. The sample includes approximately 140,000 clones, about 79% seen only once; the top ten take around 3.9%. Sequencing input: PBMCs. These receptors all come from a man aged 40-49 years in good health and CMV-seropositive.

V and J are TRBV6-5 and TRBJ1-1, with TRBD1 matching 7 bases. The germline V gene encodes CDR1 MNHEY and CDR2 SVGAGI. J lost 0 bases, V lost 8 bases, and 3 bases had no gene match. There are 13 residues in the CDR3. The CDR3 here is CASLDRMNTEAFF. The CDR3 nucleotides are TGTGCCAGCCTGGACAGGATGAACACTGAAGCTTTCTTT.

V and J are TRBV6-1 and TRBJ2-3, with D possibly being TRBD2 (6 bases). This CDR3 is built from 17 residues. V was trimmed by 2 bases and J by 1 base, leaving 16 bases between them. Germline-derived CDR1 and CDR2 are MNHNS and SASEGT. CDR3 sequence (DNA): TGTGCCAGCAGTGAACTTATGGGGCGGGGTGGCACAGATACGCAGTATTTT. This translates into CASSELMGRGGTDTQYF.

In this sample, this clone turned up once. The chain combines TRBV6-1 with TRBJ1-5; D possibly corresponds to TRBD1 (5 bases). Germline V lookup: CDR1 MNHNS, CDR2 SASEGT. Trimming cost V 3 bases and J 3 bases, with 12 bases left between them. CDR3 length equals 15 residues. This chain's CDR3 is CASSDSRQYNQPQHF. In DNA, the CDR3 is TGTGCCAGCAGTGACTCCCGACAGTACAATCAGCCCCAGCATTTT.

J is TRBJ2-5 and V is TRBV7-2; TRBD2 is a possible D gene (5 bases). The end of the DNA is better explained by TRBJ2-7, so the J call may be wrong. Looked up from germline, CDR1 is SGHTA and CDR2 is FQGNSA. The CDR3 extends over 14 amino acids. The CDR3 nucleotides are TGTGCCAGCATCCCCGAGGGTTCTTACTACGAGCAGTACTTC. It yields the protein CASIPEGSYYEQYF.

This chain links TRBV5-1 with TRBJ1-2, with TRBD1 matching over 7 bases. Per the germline V gene, CDR1 is SGHRS and CDR2 is YFSETQ. J gave up 4 bases and V 1 base, and 16 bases lay outside the gene matches. CDR3 length: 18 amino acids. CDR3 amino acids: CASSLNLGGSPDSYGYTF. The CDR3 region has the DNA TGCGCCAGCAGCTTGAACTTAGGGGGCTCCCCGGACAGCTATGGCTACACCTTC.

This clone has a handful of counts. This chain joins TRBV6-5 and TRBJ2-7; D is unclear. CDR1 is MNHEY, CDR2 SVGAGI, per germline. The CDR3 covers 12 residues. V was cut by 5 bases and J by 4 bases, with 9 bases left in between. CDR3 protein: CASSLLFYEQYF. CDR3 DNA sequence: TGTGCCAGCAGTCTTTTATTTTACGAGCAGTACTTC.

This clone has only one observation. The rearrangement links TRBV5-1 to TRBJ1-3; D is perhaps TRBD1 (5 bases). This CDR3 comprises 16 residues. Trimming shortened V by 0 bases and J by 0 bases, and 10 bases separated the two germline ends. The germline CDR1 and CDR2 sequences are SGHRS and YFSETQ. This CDR3 is CASSLGQFSSGNTIYF. The CDR3 DNA is TGCGCCAGCAGCTTGGGACAGTTTAGCTCTGGAAACACCATATATTTT.

This chain joins TRBV7-9 and TRBJ1-5; no clear D gene. Germline V lookup: CDR1 SEHNR, CDR2 FQNEAQ (reference sequence). CDR3 size: 15 residues. The V and J ends lost 5 bases and 5 bases respectively, with 16 bases between them. CDR3 in DNA: TGTGCCAGCAGCCGGGGTGGCGGCTCGGATCAGCCCCAGCATTTT. This sequence encodes CASSRGGGSDQPQHF.

The chain uses TRBV7-9 and TRBJ2-1; 8 bases line up with TRBD1. With 3 bases clipped from V and 5 bases from J, the junction kept 0 bases outside the gene matches. CDR1 is SEHNR, CDR2 FQNEAQ, per germline (reference sequence). The CDR3 runs 13 residues. CDR3 coding DNA: TGTGCCAGCAGCTTGGGACAGGACAATGAGCAGTTCTTC. Residues: CASSLGQDNEQFF.

Here the CDR3 DNA reads TGTGCCAGTAGCAATAGGGACAGGGGGCCCTCACCCCTCCACTTT. Its protein product is CASSNRDRGPSPLHF. The J gene is TRBJ1-6, the V gene TRBV19, with 12 bases identical to TRBD1. This CDR3 is 15 amino acids long. With 6 bases clipped from V and 10 bases from J, the junction kept 7 bases outside the gene matches. Germline loops: CDR1 LNHDA, CDR2 SQIVND (reference sequence).

This chain joins TRBV19 and TRBJ1-5, with TRBD1 as a possible D gene (5 bases). The CDR3 has 15 residues. Trimming took 4 bases from V and 0 from J, leaving 10 bases between them. Germline V gene data show CDR1 as LNHDA and CDR2 as SQIVND (reference sequence). The CDR3 spells CASSTGGYSNQPQHF. CDR3 coding DNA: TGTGCCAGTAGTACCGGGGGATATAGCAATCAGCCCCAGCATTTT. Looking up the rest from reference TRBV19 and TRBJ1-5 gives the full variable domain: DGGITQSPKYLFRKEGQNVTLSCEQNLNHDAMYWYRQDPGQGLRLIYYSQIVNDFQKGDIAEGYSVSREKKESFPLTVTSAQKNPTAFYLCASSTGGYSNQPQHFGDGTRLSIL.

To note about this clone: It is unclear where the CDR3 begins or ends on the DNA, so no DNA is shown, and the CDR3 is as TCRdb lists it. The chain combines TRBV21-1 with TRBJ2-6; TRBD2, the table's D call, lacks a check against the DNA. TRBV21-1 is marked as a pseudogene. 17 amino acids form the CDR3, both terminal residues included. This CDR3 reads CASSWGAGSSGANVLTF.

The chain carries TRBV5-1 and TRBJ1-4; D may be TRBD1 (5 bases). Germline CDR1 and CDR2: SGHRS and YFSETQ. This CDR3 is 14 amino acids long. V shed 3 bases and J shed 2 bases, with 8 bases lying between them. CDR3 nucleotide sequence: TGCGCCAGCAGCTCAGGGAAGACTAATGAAAAACTGTTTTTT. Its translation: CASSSGKTNEKLFF. The variable domain in full, with the rest retrieved from reference TRBV5-1 and TRBJ1-4, is KAGVTQTPRYLIKTRGQQVTLSCSPISGHRSVSWYQQTPGQGLQFLFEYFSETQRNKGNFPGRFSGRQFSNSRSEMNVSTLELGDSALYLCASSSGKTNEKLFFGSGTQLSVL.

The V and J genes are TRBV7-2 and TRBJ2-7; 8 bases are a match to TRBD1. Unmatched junction bases numbered 6, after V lost 0 bases and J lost 2 bases. In germline, CDR1 is SGHTA, CDR2 FQGNSA. This CDR3 is built from 16 residues. CDR3 in amino acids: CASSLAGTGAAYEQYF. DNA of the CDR3: TGTGCCAGCAGCTTAGCCGGGACAGGAGCAGCCTACGAGCAGTACTTC.

The genes are TRBV5-5 and TRBJ1-5; D unclear. This CDR3 is 15 amino acids long. The germline V gene has CDR1 SGHKS and CDR2 YYEKEE (reference sequence). Trimming shortened V by 7 bases and J by 0 bases, and 14 bases separated the two germline ends. The CDR3, as DNA: TGTGCCAGCCGATCAGGTGTTTATAGCAATCAGCCCCAGCATTTT. Translating it yields CASRSGVYSNQPQHF.

This clone has just one count. The rearrangement uses TRBV6-5 and TRBJ2-3; D is uncertain. The V end lost 5 bases, the J end lost 1 base, and 13 bases lay between the germline ends. This CDR3 is 15 amino acids long. CDR1 is MNHEY and CDR2 is SVGAGI in the germline V gene. The CDR3 region has the DNA TGTGCCAGCAGTCCACACTGGAGCGGCACAGATACGCAGTATTTT. Protein product: CASSPHWSGTDTQYF.

J is TRBJ1-1 and V is TRBV5-4; a weak D match, TRBD1 (6 bases). Deletions cut 10 bases from V and 3 bases from J, with 22 bases between. Germline V gene lookup returns CDR1 SGHNT and CDR2 YYREEE (reference sequence). The length of the CDR3 is 15 residues. CDR3 nucleotides: TGTGCCTTCATCACCGGGGGGCCGATGGACACTGAAGCTTTCTTT. Translating gives CAFITGGPMDTEAFF.

This clone has a single count. V usage is TRBV2 and J usage is TRBJ2-2; TRBD2 matches 13 bases. This CDR3 contains 15 residues. In germline, CDR1 is SNHLY, CDR2 FYNNEI. Trimming cost V 6 bases and J 7 bases; bases outside gene matches: 5. CDR3 loop: CASSPGTSGIGELFF. CDR3 nucleotides: TGTGCCAGCAGCCCAGGGACTAGCGGGATCGGGGAGCTGTTTTTT.

The CDR3 nucleotides are TGTGCCAGCAGCGGCATGGATACGCAGTATTTT. Translated, it gives CASSGMDTQYF. The rearrangement links TRBV7-9 to TRBJ2-3; D uncertain. The CDR3 is 11 residues long. Germline V gene lookup returns CDR1 SEHNR and CDR2 FQNEAQ (reference sequence). V gave up 5 bases and J gave up 6 bases, with 6 bases separating them.

Only one count was recorded for this clone. The chain links TRBV7-8 to TRBJ2-5; 7 nucleotides agree with TRBD1. The DNA end favors TRBJ2-7, so the J call may be wrong. The CDR3 runs 15 residues. Per the germline V gene, CDR1 is SGHVS and CDR2 is FQNEAQ. CDR3 nucleotide sequence: TGTGCCAGCAGCCCGACGGGGACAGTGATTGGCGAGCAGTACTTC. As protein: CASSPTGTVIGEQYF.

This clone came up once. The rearrangement joins TRBV6-5 to TRBJ2-1, with 13 bases that match TRBD2. CDR3 length equals 15 residues. Unmatched junction bases numbered 4, after V lost 2 bases and J lost 9 bases. Germline V gene lookup returns CDR1 MNHEY and CDR2 SVGAGI. CDR3 DNA sequence: TGTGCCAGCAGTTACCTGGGACTAGCGGGACGTGAGCAGTTCTTC. This encodes CASSYLGLAGREQFF.

This clone was counted a single time. This sequence joins TRBV2 and TRBJ2-1; TRBD1 might be the D (6 bases). Germline lookup yields CDR1 SNHLY and CDR2 FYNNEI. The CDR3 is made up of 15 amino acids. Trimming removed 3 bases at V and 3 bases at J, with 12 bases between. The CDR3 DNA reads TGTGCCAGCAGTGAGGACAGAGACTACTACAATGAGCAGTTCTTC. Its translation is CASSEDRDYYNEQFF.

The rearrangement joins TRBV30 to TRBJ2-6, with D unclear. V shed 2 bases and J shed 2 bases, with 7 bases lying between them. The CDR3 has 14 amino acids. Germline V gene sequence: CDR1 GTSNPN, CDR2 SVGIG (reference sequence). The CDR3 is CAWSPGTGANVLTF. CDR3 sequence (DNA): TGTGCCTGGAGTCCAGGAACTGGGGCCAACGTCCTGACTTTC.

The chain has TRBV12-5 and TRBJ1-1, with D unclear. CDR1 and CDR2 from the germline V gene are LGHNT and FRNRAP. Trimming pared 4 bases from V and 8 bases from J, leaving 11 bases between. The CDR3 consists of 12 residues. CDR3 protein: CASGSRRAEAFF. The CDR3 nucleotides are TGTGCTAGTGGTTCTCGGAGGGCGGAAGCTTTCTTT.

This clone was picked up a small number of times. The chain links TRBV10-1 to TRBJ2-7; 10 bases fit TRBD2. The CDR3 covers 17 residues. V trimming: 0 bases; J trimming: 4 bases; junction bases outside the gene matches: 9. The germline V gene encodes CDR1 WNHNN and CDR2 SYGVQD (reference sequence). The CDR3 is CASSESFASGSQYEQYF. CDR3 in DNA: TGCGCCAGCAGTGAGTCGTTTGCTAGCGGGAGTCAGTACGAGCAGTACTTC.